This entry features one TCR beta chain sequence. Its specificity is unknown. The junction and the germline gene differ at one end; a read error may be behind it. The data were taken from a study of tumor-infiltrating lymphocytes in primary liver carcinoma. Whole-study context: Both sexes were represented among patients, who were 30 to 69 years old.

The CDR3 is 14 residues long. The germline gives CDR1 SGHAT, CDR2 FQDESV (reference sequence). From approximately 490 ng total RNA, TCR beta cDNA was generated with a primer in the constant region. Three rounds of nested multiplex PCR with slightly modified ARM-PCR produced TCR beta libraries. Researchers ran the first two PCR rounds for 9 to 10 cycles each with TRBV1-TRBV30 forward primers and a C-beta reverse primer. From the multiplex PCR reads, TCRdb called clonotypes with MiXCR, one entry per CDR3 protein. This sample has about 190,000 distinct CDR3 sequences, with approximately 80% found just once. For each extraction, RNA and DNA were obtained together from about 21-30 mg of unsorted bulk tissue. Study results and limitations: Presence in all five tumor regions was observed for only about 7.5-24% of top clones. Tumor tissue displayed a significantly greater top-250-clone fraction than blood (p = 0.039).

This chain links TRBV11-1 with TRBJ1-2; D not certain. This TCR derives from a man between 40 and 49 years old with primary liver carcinoma and hepatitis B virus infection. The sequenced material came from tumor tissue from primary liver carcinoma. CDR3 bases: TGTGTCATCAGCTTCAAGGGATTTGGCTATGGGTACACCTTC. Translated: CVISFKGFGYGYTF.